In its sample, the clone carrying this TCR beta chain was seen many times. Its specificity is not known. The data stem from a study of T cells in Graves' hyperthyroidism and ophthalmopathy. Study outcomes and limitations: Ophthalmopathy, as predicted by the model, came a median about seven months after the prediction.

There were TCR beta CDR3 regions amplified from RNA transcripts. The HTBI primer set was used in a first-round RT-PCR of the TCR CDR3. MiXCR was run by TCRdb on the multiplex PCR reads, yielding one entry per CDR3 protein. Of fewer than 550,000 distinct CDR3 sequences in the sample, roughly 25% were seen once. Patients were excluded for uncontrolled infection, other autoimmune disease, pregnancy or lactation. V dropped 0 bases and J dropped 8 bases, with 10 bases sitting between them. The CDR3 consists of 13 residues. In germline, CDR1 is MNHNS, CDR2 SASEGT. J is TRBJ1-2 and V is TRBV6-1; D gene ambiguous. The material sequenced was blood. The source is a woman in her 30s with Graves' ophthalmopathy. The CDR3 DNA sequence: TGTGCCAGCAGTGAAGCGCTTGCGGGCGGCTACACCTTC. Translating it yields CASSEALAGGYTF.